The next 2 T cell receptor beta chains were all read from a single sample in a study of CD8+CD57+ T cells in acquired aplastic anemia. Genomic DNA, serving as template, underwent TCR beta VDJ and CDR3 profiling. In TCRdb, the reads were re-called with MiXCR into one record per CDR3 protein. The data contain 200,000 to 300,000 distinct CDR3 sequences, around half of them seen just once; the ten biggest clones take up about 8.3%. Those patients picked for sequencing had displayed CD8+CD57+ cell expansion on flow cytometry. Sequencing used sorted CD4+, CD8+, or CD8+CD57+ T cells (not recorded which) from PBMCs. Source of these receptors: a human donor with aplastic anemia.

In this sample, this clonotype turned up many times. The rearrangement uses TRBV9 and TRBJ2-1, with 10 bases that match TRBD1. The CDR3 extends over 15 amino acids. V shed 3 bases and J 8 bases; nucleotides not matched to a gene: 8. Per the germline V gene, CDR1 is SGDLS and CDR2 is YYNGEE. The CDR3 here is CASSAGTGALYEQFF. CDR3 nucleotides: TGTGCCAGCAGCGCCGGGACAGGGGCGTTGTATGAGCAGTTCTTC.

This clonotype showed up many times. The CDR3 protein is CASSLTASYEQYF. CDR3 in DNA: TGCGCCAGCAGCCTTACAGCTTCCTACGAGCAGTACTTC. This chain uses TRBV4-1 with TRBJ2-7; D uncertain. CDR3 size: 13 residues. Germline-derived CDR1 and CDR2 are MGHRA and YSYEKL. Trimming removed 4 bases at V and 1 base at J, with 8 bases between.